The rows below give T cell receptor beta chains drawn from one sample of a study of T cell repertoires in cytomegalovirus infection. The antigens these receptors bind are not known. TCRdb ran MiXCR on the reads and lists one entry per CDR3 protein. The table includes 110,000 or so distinct CDR3 sequences, around 30% detected once. The sample was CD8+ T cells from cultured PBMCs, taken from culture after CMV antigen stimulation. The receptors were sampled from a human donor in good health (CMV status not recorded). Some clones in this sample may be carry-over from other donors' samples. Each CDR3 is given with its conserved first and last residue. Each record gives: J gene, V gene, clone size, D gene, CDR3 DNA, CDR3 protein. A D gene is named only where the DNA matches it firmly. Clone size is shown for a subset of rows, as once, few, many or a class of expanded clone.

>TRBJ1-1|TRBV12-3/TRBV12-4|few|.
TGTGCCAGCAGCCCGGAGGTGCTGACAGAAGCTTTCTTT
CASSPEVLTEAFF
>TRBJ2-1|TRBV19|few|.
TGTGCCAGTAGTATCAGTGCTAGCAATGAGCAGTTCTTC
CASSISASNEQFF
>TRBJ2-7|TRBV19|.|TRBD1
TGTGCCAGTAGTCCGACAGGGAGCCTCTACGAGCAGTACTTC
CASSPTGSLYEQYF
>TRBJ1-6|TRBV20-1|.|.
TGCAGTGCTAGAAACTTCGACAGGAGCTCCTATAATTCACCCCTCCACTTT
CSARNFDRSSYNSPLHF
>TRBJ2-3|TRBV7-8|.|TRBD2
TGTGCCAGCAGCCCGACTAGCGGGGGGTCCACAGATACGCAGTATTTT
CASSPTSGGSTDTQYF
>TRBJ2-3|TRBV6-1|.|.
TGTGCCAACCGACCAGGGTTTATTGGGGACACAGATACGCAGTATTTT
CANRPGFIGDTDTQYF
>TRBJ2-1|TRBV7-2|.|TRBD1
TGTGCCAGCAGCTGGGGACAGGCGGGGTACAATGAGCAGTTCTTC
CASSWGQAGYNEQFF
>TRBJ1-1|TRBV14|.|TRBD1
TGTGCCAGCAGCCAAGACCCGACGACAGGGTGGCCTGAAGCTTTCTTT
CASSQDPTTGWPEAFF
>TRBJ2-7|TRBV7-2|.|.
TGTGCCAGCAGCTTATTTCTGGGACAATTGTACGAGCAGTACTTC
CASSLFLGQLYEQYF
>TRBJ2-6|TRBV6-6|few|.
TGTGCCAGCAGTGTTGAGGATTACGGGGCCAACGTCCTGACTTTC
CASSVEDYGANVLTF
>TRBJ2-1|TRBV7-8|many|.
TGTGCCAGCAACCTATTTCAGGGCCAGGGATACAATGAGCAGTTCTTC
CASNLFQGQGYNEQFF
>TRBJ2-1|TRBV28|.|TRBD2
TGTGCCAGCAATGTACTAAGCGGGGGATTCTACAATGAGCAGTTCTTC
CASNVLSGGFYNEQFF
>TRBJ1-1|TRBV4-1|few|.
TGCGCCAGCAGCCAAGCCCTTGTCGCGGACACTGAAGCTTTCTTT
CASSQALVADTEAFF
>TRBJ1-2|TRBV5-6|many|TRBD1
TGTGCCAGCAGCTTGTACGTAGTGACAGGGGGCGCGAGGGGCTATGGCTACACCTTC
CASSLYVVTGGARGYGYTF
>TRBJ1-3|TRBV7-8|.|.
TGTGCCAGCAGGGGGATGGCGGGGCCTGGAAACACCATATATTTT
CASRGMAGPGNTIYF
>TRBJ1-2|TRBV4-1|.|.
TGCGCCAGCAGCCAAGACCCGGGGCTGATCGCCTATGGCTACACCTTC
CASSQDPGLIAYGYTF
>TRBJ2-7|TRBV4-2|.|.
TGTGCCAGCAGCCAGAACAGCAACTACGAGCAGTACTTC
CASSQNSNYEQYF
>TRBJ1-1|TRBV5-1|many|.
TGCGCCAGCAGCTTGGCCGGGGGCTTCACTGAAGCTTTCTTT
CASSLAGGFTEAFF
>TRBJ2-7|TRBV4-3|.|TRBD1
TGCGCCAGCAGCCAAGATGACAGGGGAGCCTACGAGCAGTACTTC
CASSQDDRGAYEQYF
>TRBJ1-3|TRBV7-8|.|.
TGTGCCAGCAGCTTAATTCACCCTAACTCTGGAAACACCATATATTTT
CASSLIHPNSGNTIYF
>TRBJ2-1|TRBV7-6|.|.
TGTGCCAGCAGCTCCCGAGAGGCTCCCGGCTACAATGAGCAGTTCTTC
CASSSREAPGYNEQFF
>TRBJ2-3|TRBV10-3|.|.
TGTGCCTCCAGTAGGGGGGATACGCAGTATTTT
CASSRGDTQYF
>TRBJ1-1|TRBV6-2/TRBV6-3|few|.
TGTGCCAGCACAAAAGGAGGGTTGGGCACTGAAGCTTTCTTT
CASTKGGLGTEAFF
>TRBJ1-4|TRBV7-9|few|TRBD1
TGTGCCAGCAGCTTAGCGGTTGGGACAGGGACTAATGAAAAACTGTTTTTT
CASSLAVGTGTNEKLFF
>TRBJ2-3|TRBV24-1|once|.
TGTGCCACCAGTTACTCGCGCACAGATACGCAGTATTTT
CATSYSRTDTQYF
>TRBJ1-4|TRBV4-1|.|.
TGCGCCAGCAGCCAACGGGGAAGCATGCCTGGGGAAGAACTGTTTTTT
CASSQRGSMPGEELFF
>TRBJ1-1|TRBV7-9|few|.
TGTGCCAGCAGCTTGAAATGGGCGAAGAACACTGAAGCTTTCTTT
CASSLKWAKNTEAFF
>TRBJ2-1|TRBV6-5|.|TRBD1
TGTGCCAGCAGTTACGCGGGACAGGGGGCCTATGAGCAGTTCTTC
CASSYAGQGAYEQFF
>TRBJ2-5|TRBV27|many|.
TGTGCCAGCAGTGCCCTCCGGGAGACCCAGTACTTC
CASSALRETQYF
>TRBJ1-5|TRBV12-3/TRBV12-4|.|.
TGTGCCAGCAGTCTTGGGGCACCCAGTAGCGACAATCAGCCCCAGCATTTT
CASSLGAPSSDNQPQHF
>TRBJ2-7|TRBV20-1|many|.
TGCAGTGCTAGGGCTTTTTTCCAGGGAGAGACCTACGAGCAGTACTTC
CSARAFFQGETYEQYF
>TRBJ1-2|TRBV7-2|.|.
TGTGCCAGCAGCTTAAGCAAGTCAGGGTCCCCGGGGGTCGGCTACACCTTC
CASSLSKSGSPGVGYTF
>TRBJ1-3|TRBV4-1|.|.
TGCGCCAGCAGCCAAGCTTCGGGGTCCGGAAACACCATATATTTT
CASSQASGSGNTIYF
>TRBJ2-5|TRBV11-2|.|.
TGTGCCAGCAGCTTATCAGGACAGACCCAGTACTTC
CASSLSGQTQYF
>TRBJ2-5|TRBV7-6|.|.
TGTGCTAGCAGCTTAGAATGGCGGGTAGGGGAGACCCAGTACTTC
CASSLEWRVGETQYF
>TRBJ1-1|TRBV5-1|few|.
TGCGCCAGCAGCTTGGGGGACAATGGAGCTTTCTTT
CASSLGDNGAFF
>TRBJ1-1|TRBV27|.|.
TGTGCCAGCAGGCCCGTCTCGGGGGCATCTGAAGCTTTCTTT
CASRPVSGASEAFF
>TRBJ2-1|TRBV4-1|.|TRBD2
TGCGCCAGCAGCCAAGAACTAGCGGGGGGGAAGGTTGAGCAGTTCTTC
CASSQELAGGKVEQFF
>TRBJ1-5|TRBV7-2|few|.
TGTGCCAGCAGCTTAGGCCGCAATCAGCCCCAGCATTTT
CASSLGRNQPQHF
>TRBJ2-1|TRBV11-2|.|.
TGTGCCAGCAGCTTAGCGGGTCGGGGCCCTGAGAGCTACAATGAGCAGTTCTTC
CASSLAGRGPESYNEQFF
>TRBJ1-4|TRBV7-6|.|.
TGTGCCAGCAGCCCTAGTGGGGTTTCTAATGAAAAACTGTTTTTT
CASSPSGVSNEKLFF
>TRBJ1-1|TRBV20-1|few|.
TGCAGTGCTAGGGACTACACTGAAGCTTTCTTT
CSARDYTEAFF
>TRBJ2-1|TRBV3-1|.|TRBD1
TGTGCCAGCACCGCCGGGACAGGTTACAATGAGCAGTTCTTC
CASTAGTGYNEQFF
>TRBJ1-4|TRBV5-5|.|.
TGTGCCAGCAACGGTGCTGACAATGGTCCTAATGAAAAACTGTTTTTT
CASNGADNGPNEKLFF
>TRBJ1-2|TRBV7-2|.|TRBD1
TGTGCCAGCAGCTTTGGGACAGGGGTTAACTATGGCTACACCTTC
CASSFGTGVNYGYTF
>TRBJ1-3|TRBV12-3/TRBV12-4|few|.
TGTGCCAGCAGTTTATTTGCTATCTTAGGGAGTGGAAACACCATATATTTT
CASSLFAILGSGNTIYF
>TRBJ1-1|TRBV2|few|.
TGTGCCAGCAGTGAGTACAGGGCCCCGAACACTGAAGCTTTCTTT
CASSEYRAPNTEAFF
>TRBJ2-7|TRBV7-2|many|TRBD1
TGTGCCAGCAGCGCACTCCCGGGACAGGGCCCTTACGAGCAGTACTTC
CASSALPGQGPYEQYF
>TRBJ2-5|TRBV12-3/TRBV12-4|few|.
TGTGCCAGCAGTTTAGGGTGGGGAGAGACCCAGTACTTC
CASSLGWGETQYF
>TRBJ1-2|TRBV3-1|.|TRBD1
TGTGCCAGCAGCCATAGCAGGGGGGGGCGGATAACCGGCTATGGCTACACCTTC
CASSHSRGGRITGYGYTF
>TRBJ2-7|TRBV7-6|few|.
TGTGCCAGCAGCCCCATACCAGGGGACTTAGACTACGAGCAGTACTTC
CASSPIPGDLDYEQYF
>TRBJ1-1|TRBV6-5|.|.
TGTGCCAGCAGTTACTCACGCCCCACTGAAGCTTTCTTT
CASSYSRPTEAFF
>TRBJ2-3|TRBV6-1|.|TRBD2
TGTGCCAGCAGTGAAGAGTGGCTAGCGGGCCGGGATACGCAGTATTTT
CASSEEWLAGRDTQYF
>TRBJ2-6|TRBV12-3/TRBV12-4|many|.
TGTGCCAGCAGTTTCCCGGGGGTTGGGGCCAACGTCCTGACTTTC
CASSFPGVGANVLTF
>TRBJ2-1|TRBV19|once|TRBD1
TGTGCCAGTAGTCCCCTTTATACGGGACAGGGGTATGAGCAGTTCTTC
CASSPLYTGQGYEQFF
>TRBJ2-3|TRBV9|few|.
TGTGCCAGCAGCGTAGATGTCGGGAAGGGTACAGATACGCAGTATTTT
CASSVDVGKGTDTQYF
>TRBJ1-2|TRBV7-9|.|TRBD1
TGTGCCAGCAGTCCTGGAGCAGGGGGCCGGAACTATGGCTACACCTTC
CASSPGAGGRNYGYTF
>TRBJ2-2|TRBV6-2/TRBV6-3|.|.
TGTGCCAGCCGACTGAGCACCGGGGAGCTGTTTTTT
CASRLSTGELFF
>TRBJ2-3|TRBV7-2|.|TRBD2
TGTGCCAGCAGCTTAGGGACTAGCGGGGGGGCAGATACGCAGTATTTT
CASSLGTSGGADTQYF